The 26 T cell receptor beta chains given below trace back to one sample, sequenced in a study of T cell changes during pregnancy in multiple sclerosis. TCRdb keeps only in-frame clones here, not all; method: immunoSEQ multiplex PCR. The data contain about 69,000 clones, 85% to 95% of them singletons. Sequenced here: peripheral blood, sampled in the third trimester of pregnancy. These receptors originate from a female donor in good health, enrolled as a control in a pregnancy study.

V and J are TRBV5-8 and TRBJ2-1, with TRBD2 identical over 8 bases. Germline V lookup: CDR1 SGHTS, CDR2 YDEGEE. The V and J ends lost 3 bases and 4 bases, in that order; junction bases with no gene match: 6. The CDR3 has 15 residues. CDR3 DNA sequence: TGTGCCAGCAGCTCTTACCGGGAGGGTTACAATGAGCAGTTCTTC. Protein sequence: CASSSYREGYNEQFF.

The chain combines TRBV4-2 with TRBJ2-3; 9 positions match TRBD2. From germline, CDR1 is LGHNA and CDR2 YNFKEQ. Unmatched junction bases numbered 8, after V lost 0 bases and J lost 4 bases. CDR3 size: 17 residues. DNA for the CDR3: TGTGCCAGCAGCCAAGAGATTGCGGGGGGGCTGGCAGATACGCAGTATTTT. Translation: CASSQEIAGGLADTQYF.

This clone was seen once. The chain recombines TRBV2 with TRBJ2-7; D possibly corresponds to TRBD2 (5 bases). From germline, CDR1 is SNHLY and CDR2 FYNNEI. The CDR3 is 12 residues long. The germline V and J ends were trimmed by 7 bases and 6 bases, with 13 bases remaining between them. The chain's CDR3 is CASTTEVREQYF. The CDR3 DNA is TGTGCCAGCACCACGGAGGTCCGCGAGCAGTACTTC.

The rearrangement joins TRBV29-1 to TRBJ2-5; the D gene is possibly TRBD2 (5 bases). Trimming took off 7 bases at V and 3 bases at J, with 9 bases between the two ends. The CDR3 runs to 11 residues. Looked up from germline, CDR1 is SQVTM and CDR2 is ANQGSEA. Here the CDR3 DNA reads TGCAGCGCGTGGGGAGAAGAGACCCAGTACTTC. This translates into CSAWGEETQYF. The full variable domain, completed using reference TRBV29-1 and TRBJ2-5, is SAVISQKPSRDICQRGTSLTIQCQVDSQVTMMFWYRQQPGQSLTLIATANQGSEATYESGFVIDKFPISRPNLTFSTLTVSNMSPEDSSIYLCSAWGEETQYFGPGTRLLVL.

The chain is built from TRBV4-3 and TRBJ1-2, with D possibly matching TRBD1 (6 bases). This CDR3 has 16 amino acids. Per germline, CDR1 LGHNA and CDR2 YSLEER. Trimming pared 3 bases from V and 4 bases from J, leaving 18 bases between. CDR3 DNA sequence: TGCGCCAGCAGCCAGGAAACCCCGGCAGGGGCCTATGGCTACACCTTC. Its protein is CASSQETPAGAYGYTF.

The rearrangement joins TRBV10-3 to TRBJ1-2; possible D gene TRBD1, 5 bases. Per the germline V gene, CDR1 is ENHRY and CDR2 is SYGVKD. This CDR3 has 15 amino acids. Trimming removed 5 bases at V and 2 bases at J, with 15 bases between. The CDR3 bases are TGTGCCATCAGTCCCGGGACTGCTACAAACTATGGCTACACCTTC. Translated, it gives CAISPGTATNYGYTF.

V gene TRBV30 combines with J gene TRBJ1-5, with D maybe TRBD1 (6 bases). CDR3 length: 13 residues. The V and J ends lost 6 bases and 6 bases respectively, with 15 bases between them. Germline CDR1 and CDR2: GTSNPN and SVGIG (reference sequence). This CDR3 is CACRGGGSQPQHF. The CDR3, as DNA: TGTGCCTGTAGAGGGGGAGGGAGTCAGCCCCAGCATTTT.

V is TRBV5-4 and J is TRBJ2-5, with a possible D match to TRBD2 (6 bases). The CDR3 is made up of 15 amino acids. From germline, CDR1 is SGHNT and CDR2 YYREEE (reference sequence). V was pared by 0 bases and J by 2 bases, with 11 bases between. CDR3 in DNA: TGTGCCAGCAGCTTGGCCATTGGGGGGCAAGAGACCCAGTACTTC. It yields the protein CASSLAIGGQETQYF.

The rearrangement links TRBV18 to TRBJ2-1, with D possibly TRBD1 on 6 matching bases. Germline V gives CDR1 KGHSH, CDR2 LQKENI. V shed 6 bases and J shed 8 bases, with 14 bases lying between them. This CDR3 comprises 13 residues. The CDR3 DNA reads TGTGCCAGCTCCCCTCAGGGGAGCGATGAGCAGTTCTTC. Translating it yields CASSPQGSDEQFF.

CDR3 region: CASSLGNVRGYEQYF. CDR3 coding DNA: TGTGCCAGCAGCTTAGGCAACGTCAGGGGCTACGAGCAGTACTTC. The chain uses TRBV7-9 and TRBJ2-7; a possible D gene is TRBD1 (6 bases). The CDR3 loop spans 15 amino acids. CDR1 is SEHNR and CDR2 is FQNEAQ in the germline V gene (reference sequence). V lost 1 base and J 3 bases, leaving 13 bases between the germline ends. The full variable domain, with the rest looked up from reference TRBV7-9 and TRBJ2-7, is DTGVSQNPRHKITKRGQNVTFRCDPISEHNRLYWYRQTLGQGPEFLTYFQNEAQLEKSRLLSDRFSAERPKGSFSTLEIQRTEQGDSAMYLCASSLGNVRGYEQYFGPGTRLTVT.

V and J are TRBV28 and TRBJ2-1; 8 bases agree with TRBD2. The germline V gene has CDR1 MDHEN and CDR2 SYDVKM. J lost 4 bases, V lost 11 bases, and 10 bases had no gene match. The CDR3 is 14 amino acids. The CDR3 here is CACQKTSVYNEQFF. DNA of the CDR3: TGTGCCTGCCAGAAGACTAGCGTTTACAATGAGCAGTTCTTC.

This clone was seen a single time. The chain recombines TRBV14 with TRBJ2-7, with D possibly being TRBD2 (5 bases). CDR3 length: 16 amino acids. Germline CDR1 SGHDN, CDR2 FVKESK. V was pared by 5 bases and J by 3 bases, with 20 bases between. CDR3 bases: TGTGCCAGCAGCGAAAGCCTGTGGCGGGTCATCTACGAGCAGTACTTC. Protein sequence: CASSESLWRVIYEQYF.

The V and J genes are TRBV29-1 and TRBJ2-2, with 9 bases fitting TRBD1. CDR1 and CDR2 (germline): SQVTM, ANQGSEA. The CDR3 length is 13 residues. J was trimmed by 6 bases and V by 7 bases; bases with no gene match: 6. The chain's CDR3 is CSAGDRAPGELFF. The CDR3 DNA reads as TGCAGCGCCGGGGACAGGGCCCCCGGGGAGCTGTTTTTT.

This chain connects TRBV5-6 to TRBJ2-1; 10 bases fit TRBD2. The CDR3 covers 17 residues. J was trimmed by 7 bases and V by 4 bases; bases with no gene match: 14. Germline V gene lookup returns CDR1 SGHDT and CDR2 YYEEEE. CDR3 nucleotide sequence: TGTGCCAGCAGCCAGGAACGGAGGGGACTAGCGCTAAATGAGCAGTTCTTC. Its protein product is CASSQERRGLALNEQFF.

This chain links TRBV27 with TRBJ2-7; D might be TRBD2 (6 bases). The CDR3 length is 16 residues. Trimming shortened V by 6 bases and J by 0 bases, and 18 bases separated the two germline ends. Germline V CDR1 and CDR2: MNHEY, SMNVEV (reference sequence). The CDR3 loop reads CASSPVGRPLSYEQYF. Written as DNA, the CDR3 is TGTGCCAGCAGCCCAGTGGGGAGGCCCCTCTCCTACGAGCAGTACTTC.

This clone was seen more than once but under ten times. The rearrangement links TRBV4-1 to TRBJ1-1; 7 nucleotides match TRBD1. CDR1 and CDR2 (germline): MGHRA, YSYEKL. This CDR3 comprises 15 residues. The junction had 9 bases not matched to a gene; V was cut back by 4 bases and J by 4 bases. The CDR3 protein is CASSLGGALGTEAFF. The DNA for the CDR3 is TGCGCCAGCAGCCTAGGGGGCGCATTGGGCACTGAAGCTTTCTTT.

V is TRBV6-6 and J is TRBJ2-1; D may be TRBD1 (5 bases). The CDR3 sequence is 14 residues long. Germline-derived CDR1 and CDR2 are MNHNY and SVGAGI (reference sequence). V lost 5 bases to trimming and J lost 5 bases, with 13 bases between them. CDR3 sequence: CASSPGQGHNEQFF. The CDR3 DNA reads as TGTGCCAGCAGTCCCGGCCAGGGCCACAATGAGCAGTTCTTC.

V and J are TRBV4-3 and TRBJ1-5; 7 bases agree with TRBD1. CDR3 length: 15 residues. Germline CDR1 reads LGHNA; CDR2 reads YSLEER. J gave up 6 bases and V 5 bases, and 10 bases lay outside the gene matches. DNA of the CDR3: TGCGCCAGCAGCAAGCTTTACAGGGGAGGTCAGCCCCAGCATTTT. Its protein product is CASSKLYRGGQPQHF.

V gene TRBV27 combines with J gene TRBJ2-1, with a weak D call TRBD2 (6 bases). Germline V gene sequence: CDR1 MNHEY, CDR2 SMNVEV (reference sequence). V lost 4 bases and J lost 10, with 17 bases in between. The CDR3 runs to 14 residues. The DNA of the CDR3 is TGTGCCAGCAGTTCTGGGCTAGGGGCGGGGGAGCAGTTCTTC. It translates to CASSSGLGAGEQFF.

The rearrangement links TRBV4-3 to TRBJ2-3, with 11 positions matching TRBD2. Germline lookup yields CDR1 LGHNA and CDR2 YSLEER. The CDR3 length is 17 residues. J lost 2 bases, V lost 1 base, and 5 bases had no gene match. The CDR3 sequence is CASSQGATSGNTDTQYF. As DNA, the CDR3 is TGCGCCAGCAGCCAAGGGGCGACTAGCGGGAACACAGATACGCAGTATTTT.

The V gene is TRBV10-3, the J gene TRBJ2-5; 9 bases match TRBD2. With 7 bases clipped from V and 3 bases from J, the junction kept 6 bases outside the gene matches. This CDR3 contains 14 residues. The V gene's germline CDR1 is ENHRY and CDR2 SYGVKD. Written as DNA, the CDR3 is TGTGCCATCATGAATAGCGGGGGCGAAGAGACCCAGTACTTC. Its translation: CAIMNSGGEETQYF.

V usage is TRBV19 and J usage is TRBJ2-5; the D is unclear. Germline values: CDR1 LNHDA, CDR2 SQIVND (reference sequence). V was cut by 9 bases and J by 4 bases, with 9 bases left in between. The CDR3 is 11 residues long. The CDR3 DNA is TGTGCCAGCGCCCGGAGAGAGACCCAGTACTTC. As protein: CASARRETQYF.

The V and J genes are TRBV19 and TRBJ2-7; D is unresolved. The germline V and J ends were trimmed by 4 bases and 2 bases, with 9 bases remaining between them. This CDR3 is 13 amino acids long. CDR1 LNHDA and CDR2 SQIVND come from the germline V gene (reference sequence). CDR3 coding DNA: TGTGCCAGTAGTACGCCCCCAGCCTACGAGCAGTACTTC. Its translation is CASSTPPAYEQYF.

The J gene is TRBJ1-2, the V gene TRBV6-1; D ambiguous. Trimming removed 6 bases from V and 3 bases from J, with 8 bases in between. Germline loops: CDR1 MNHNS, CDR2 SASEGT. The CDR3 consists of 12 residues. The CDR3 sequence is CASRLYDYGYTF. The CDR3 DNA reads TGTGCCAGCAGATTATATGACTATGGCTACACCTTC.

The chain employs TRBV5-6 and TRBJ2-1, with 9 nucleotides matching TRBD1. The CDR3 contains 15 residues. The V and J ends lost 3 bases and 5 bases, in that order; junction bases with no gene match: 6. The germline V gene encodes CDR1 SGHDT and CDR2 YYEEEE. DNA for the CDR3: TGTGCCAGCAGCTCCCGGGACAGGGTCGACAATGAGCAGTTCTTC. This encodes CASSSRDRVDNEQFF.

J is TRBJ2-7 and V is TRBV7-9, with 8 positions matching TRBD2. V gave up 5 bases and J gave up 5 bases; unmatched junction bases: 11. CDR3 length: 15 residues. Germline CDR1 is SEHNR and CDR2 is FQNEAQ (reference sequence). CDR3 sequence (DNA): TGTGCCAGCAGCGACCCGGGACTAGAGTATCACGAGCAGTACTTC. Its protein is CASSDPGLEYHEQYF.